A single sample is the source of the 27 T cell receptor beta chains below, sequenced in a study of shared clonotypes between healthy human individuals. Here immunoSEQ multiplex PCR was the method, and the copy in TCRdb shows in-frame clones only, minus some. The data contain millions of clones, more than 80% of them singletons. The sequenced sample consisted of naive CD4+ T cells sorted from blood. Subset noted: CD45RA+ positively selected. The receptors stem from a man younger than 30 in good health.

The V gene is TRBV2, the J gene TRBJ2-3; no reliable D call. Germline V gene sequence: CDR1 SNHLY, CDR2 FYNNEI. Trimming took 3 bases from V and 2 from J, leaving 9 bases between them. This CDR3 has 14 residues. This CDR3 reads CASSDSAITDTQYF. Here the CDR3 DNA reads TGTGCCAGCAGTGACTCAGCCATCACAGATACGCAGTATTTT.

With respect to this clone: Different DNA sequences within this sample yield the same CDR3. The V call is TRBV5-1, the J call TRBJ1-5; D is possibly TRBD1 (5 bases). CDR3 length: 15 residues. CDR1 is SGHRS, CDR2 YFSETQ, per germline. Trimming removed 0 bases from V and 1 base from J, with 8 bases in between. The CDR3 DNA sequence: TGCGCCAGCAGCTTGGATGGGACCAGCAATCAGCCCCAGCATTTT. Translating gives CASSLDGTSNQPQHF.

The CDR3: CASRILGQNYGYTF. The CDR3 DNA follows: TGTGCCAGTAGGATATTGGGACAGAACTATGGCTACACCTTC. This rearrangement joins TRBV19 to TRBJ1-2; 7 bases agree with TRBD1. This CDR3 is built from 14 residues. Germline V gene data show CDR1 as LNHDA and CDR2 as SQIVND (reference sequence). Germline trimming cut 6 bases from V and 2 bases from J; bases unmatched to any gene: 6.

Written as DNA, the CDR3 is TGCGCCAGCAGCCCGGGGACAGGGGGCGCTGGTGGGGCCAACGTCCTGACTTTC. Translation: CASSPGTGGAGGANVLTF. The rearrangement joins TRBV4-1 to TRBJ2-6; 12 bases fit TRBD1. V was clipped by 4 bases and J by 3 bases; unmatched bases: 7. Germline CDR1 reads MGHRA; CDR2 reads YSYEKL. This CDR3 region has 18 residues.

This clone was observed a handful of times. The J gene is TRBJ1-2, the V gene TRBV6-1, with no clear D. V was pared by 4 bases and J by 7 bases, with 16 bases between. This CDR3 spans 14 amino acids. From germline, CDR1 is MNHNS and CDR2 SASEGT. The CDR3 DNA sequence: TGTGCCAGCAGTGTGACTGCATCTGGTAGTGGCTACACCTTC. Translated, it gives CASSVTASGSGYTF.

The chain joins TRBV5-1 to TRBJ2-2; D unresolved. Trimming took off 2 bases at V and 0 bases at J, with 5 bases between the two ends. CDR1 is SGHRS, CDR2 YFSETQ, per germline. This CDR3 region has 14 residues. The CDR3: CASSFGTNTGELFF. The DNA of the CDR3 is TGCGCCAGCAGCTTCGGCACGAACACCGGGGAGCTGTTTTTT.

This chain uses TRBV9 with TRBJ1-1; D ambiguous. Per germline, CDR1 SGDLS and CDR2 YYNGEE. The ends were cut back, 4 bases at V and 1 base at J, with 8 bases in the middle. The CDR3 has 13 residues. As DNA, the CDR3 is TGTGCCAGCAGCTTCCGACAGAACACTGAAGCTTTCTTT. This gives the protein CASSFRQNTEAFF.

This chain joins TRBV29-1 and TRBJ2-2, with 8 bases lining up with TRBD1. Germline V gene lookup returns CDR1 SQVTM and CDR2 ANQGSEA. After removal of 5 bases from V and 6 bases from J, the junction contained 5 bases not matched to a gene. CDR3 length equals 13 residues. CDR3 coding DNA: TGCAGCGTTTTCGGACAGGGAGCCGGGGAGCTGTTTTTT. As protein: CSVFGQGAGELFF.

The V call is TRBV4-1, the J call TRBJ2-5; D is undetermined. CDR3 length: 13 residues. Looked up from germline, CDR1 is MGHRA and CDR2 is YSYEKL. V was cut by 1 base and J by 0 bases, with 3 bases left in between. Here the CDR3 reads CASSQGHQETQYF. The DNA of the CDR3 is TGCGCCAGCAGCCAAGGACACCAAGAGACCCAGTACTTC.

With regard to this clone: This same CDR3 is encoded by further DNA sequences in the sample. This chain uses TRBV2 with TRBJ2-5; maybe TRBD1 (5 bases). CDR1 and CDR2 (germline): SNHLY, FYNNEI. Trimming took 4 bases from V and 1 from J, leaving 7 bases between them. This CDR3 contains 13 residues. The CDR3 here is CASSGQGQETQYF. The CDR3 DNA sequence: TGTGCCAGCAGTGGTCAGGGCCAAGAGACCCAGTACTTC. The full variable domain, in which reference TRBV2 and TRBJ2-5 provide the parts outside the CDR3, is EPEVTQTPSHQVTQMGQEVILRCVPISNHLYFYWYRQILGQKVEFLVSFYNNEISEKSEIFDDQFSVERPDGSNFTLKIRSTKLEDSAMYFCASSGQGQETQYFGPGTRLLVL.

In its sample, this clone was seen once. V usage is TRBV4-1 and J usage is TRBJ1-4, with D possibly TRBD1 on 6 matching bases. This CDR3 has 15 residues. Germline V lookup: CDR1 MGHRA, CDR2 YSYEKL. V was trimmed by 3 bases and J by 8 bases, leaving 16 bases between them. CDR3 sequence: CASSHRQVLGEKLFF. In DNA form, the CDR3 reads TGCGCCAGCAGCCACCGACAGGTCTTAGGAGAAAAACTGTTTTTT.

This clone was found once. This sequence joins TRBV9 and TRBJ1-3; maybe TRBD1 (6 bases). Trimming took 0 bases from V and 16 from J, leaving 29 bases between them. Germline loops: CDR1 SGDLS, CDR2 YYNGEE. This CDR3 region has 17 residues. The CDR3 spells CASSVDSTGAGTGSSYF. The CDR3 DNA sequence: TGTGCCAGCAGCGTAGATAGTACGGGGGCCGGGACCGGGTCGAGTTATTTT. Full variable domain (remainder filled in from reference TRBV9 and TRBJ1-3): DSGVTQTPKHLITATGQRVTLRCSPRSGDLSVYWYQQSLDQGLQFLIQYYNGEERAKGNILERFSAQQFPDLHSELNLSSLELGDSALYFCASSVDSTGAGTGSSYFGEGSWLTVV.

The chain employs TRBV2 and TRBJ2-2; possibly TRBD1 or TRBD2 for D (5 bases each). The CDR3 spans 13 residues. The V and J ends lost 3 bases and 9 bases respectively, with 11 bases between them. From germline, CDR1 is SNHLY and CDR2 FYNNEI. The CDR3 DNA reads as TGTGCCAGCAGTGACACGTGGGGACGGGAGCTGTTTTTT. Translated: CASSDTWGRELFF.

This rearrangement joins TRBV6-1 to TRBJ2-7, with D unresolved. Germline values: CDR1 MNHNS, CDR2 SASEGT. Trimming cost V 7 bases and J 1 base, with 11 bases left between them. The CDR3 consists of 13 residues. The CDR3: CASTLERSYEQYF. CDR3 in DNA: TGTGCCAGCACCTTAGAGAGGTCCTACGAGCAGTACTTC.

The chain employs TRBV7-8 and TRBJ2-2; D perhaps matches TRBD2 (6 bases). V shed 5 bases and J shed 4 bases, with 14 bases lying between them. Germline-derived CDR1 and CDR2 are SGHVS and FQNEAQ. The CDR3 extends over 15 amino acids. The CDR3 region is CASSPDGTATGELFF. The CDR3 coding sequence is TGTGCCAGCAGCCCAGACGGGACTGCCACCGGGGAGCTGTTTTTT.

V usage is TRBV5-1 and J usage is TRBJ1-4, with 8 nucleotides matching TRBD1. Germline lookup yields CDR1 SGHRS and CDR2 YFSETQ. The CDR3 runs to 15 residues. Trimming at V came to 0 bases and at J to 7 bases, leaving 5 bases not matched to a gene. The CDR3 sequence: CASSLVQGGGEKLFF. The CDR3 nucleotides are TGCGCCAGCAGCTTGGTACAGGGGGGCGGTGAAAAACTGTTTTTT.

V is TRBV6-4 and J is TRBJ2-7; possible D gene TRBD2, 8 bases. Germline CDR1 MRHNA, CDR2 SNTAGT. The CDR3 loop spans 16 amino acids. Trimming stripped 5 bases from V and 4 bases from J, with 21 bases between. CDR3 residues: CASSRAGVSGGYEQYF. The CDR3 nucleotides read TGTGCCAGCAGTCGAGCGGGAGTCTCAGGGGGATACGAGCAGTACTTC.

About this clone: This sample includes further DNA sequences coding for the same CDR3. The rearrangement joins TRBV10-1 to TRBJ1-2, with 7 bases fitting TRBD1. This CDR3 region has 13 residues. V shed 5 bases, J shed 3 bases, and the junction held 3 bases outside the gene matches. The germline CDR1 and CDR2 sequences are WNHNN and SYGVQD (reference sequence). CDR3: CASSPGTDYGYTF. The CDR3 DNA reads TGCGCCAGCAGTCCCGGGACAGACTATGGCTACACCTTC.

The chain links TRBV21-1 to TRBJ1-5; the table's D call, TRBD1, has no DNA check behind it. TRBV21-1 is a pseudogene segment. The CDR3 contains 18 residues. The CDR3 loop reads CATSLGTGGPYSNQPQHF. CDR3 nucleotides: TGTGCCACGTCCCTGGGGACAGGGGGCCCCTATAGCAATCAGCCCCAGCATTTT.

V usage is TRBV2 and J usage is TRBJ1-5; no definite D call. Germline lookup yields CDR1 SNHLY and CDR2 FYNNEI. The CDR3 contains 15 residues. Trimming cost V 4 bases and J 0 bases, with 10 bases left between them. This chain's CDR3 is CASSVRGYSNQPQHF. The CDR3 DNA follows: TGTGCCAGCAGTGTACGAGGGTATAGCAATCAGCCCCAGCATTTT.

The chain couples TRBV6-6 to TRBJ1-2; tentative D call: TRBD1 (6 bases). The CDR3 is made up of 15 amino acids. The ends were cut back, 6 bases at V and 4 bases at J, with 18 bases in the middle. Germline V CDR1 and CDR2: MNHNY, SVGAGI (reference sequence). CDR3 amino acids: CASRFLLQGAYGYTF. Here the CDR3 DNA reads TGTGCCAGCAGATTCCTCCTACAGGGTGCCTATGGCTACACCTTC.

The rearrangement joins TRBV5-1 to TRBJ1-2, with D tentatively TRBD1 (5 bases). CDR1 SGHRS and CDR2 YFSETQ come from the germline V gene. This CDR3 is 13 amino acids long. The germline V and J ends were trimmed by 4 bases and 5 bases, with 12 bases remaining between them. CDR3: CASSPMGDYGYTF. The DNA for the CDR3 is TGCGCCAGCAGCCCAATGGGGGATTATGGCTACACCTTC.

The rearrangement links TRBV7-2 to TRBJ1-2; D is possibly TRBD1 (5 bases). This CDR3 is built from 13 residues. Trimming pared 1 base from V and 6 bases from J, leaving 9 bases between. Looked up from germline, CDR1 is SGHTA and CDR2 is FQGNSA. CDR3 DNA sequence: TGTGCCAGCAGCTTAGGACAGAGAGATGGCTACACCTTC. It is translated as CASSLGQRDGYTF.

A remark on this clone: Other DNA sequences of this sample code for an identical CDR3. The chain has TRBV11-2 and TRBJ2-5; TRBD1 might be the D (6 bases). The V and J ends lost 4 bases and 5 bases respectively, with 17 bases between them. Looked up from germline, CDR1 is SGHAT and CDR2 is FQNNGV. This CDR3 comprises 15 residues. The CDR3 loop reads CASSSGTARGETQYF. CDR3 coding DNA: TGTGCCAGCAGCTCTGGGACGGCGAGGGGGGAGACCCAGTACTTC.

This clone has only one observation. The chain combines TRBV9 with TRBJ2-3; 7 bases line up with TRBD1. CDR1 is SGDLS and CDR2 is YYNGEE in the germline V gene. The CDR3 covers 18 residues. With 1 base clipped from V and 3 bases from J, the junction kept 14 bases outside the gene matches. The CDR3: CASSVSPQTGSVTDTQYF. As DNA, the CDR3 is TGTGCCAGCAGCGTAAGCCCACAGACAGGGTCGGTAACAGATACGCAGTATTTT.

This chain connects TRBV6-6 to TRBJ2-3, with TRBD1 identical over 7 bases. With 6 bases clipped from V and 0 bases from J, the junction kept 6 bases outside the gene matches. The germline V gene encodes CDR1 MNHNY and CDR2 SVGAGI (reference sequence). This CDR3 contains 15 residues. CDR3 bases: TGTGCCAGCAGAGGCGGACAGGCTAGCACAGATACGCAGTATTTT. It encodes CASRGGQASTDTQYF.

In DNA, the CDR3 is TGTGCCAGCATGGCGAGCGGGAGTGACGAGCAGTACTTC. It specifies CASMASGSDEQYF. The genes are TRBV28 and TRBJ2-5; TRBD2 agrees at 8 bases. Gene TRBJ2-7 matches the end of the DNA better, so the J call may be wrong. The CDR3 has 13 amino acids. Germline V gene lookup returns CDR1 MDHEN and CDR2 SYDVKM.